Presented here are 3 T cell receptor beta chains from one specimen sequenced in a study of graft-versus-host responses after intestinal transplantation. Sequencing was performed with immunoSEQ multiplex PCR; in TCRdb, only in-frame clones are kept and a portion is missing. The table records 55,000 to 70,000 clones, 90% to 95% of them present only once. Sequences were derived from PBMCs, sampled around 120 days after intestinal transplantation. The source of these receptors is a human patient who received an intestinal transplant, so some T cells may come from the graft donor.

J is TRBJ1-1 and V is TRBV7-3; D gene unclear. This CDR3 is 11 amino acids long. Germline V gene data show CDR1 as SGHTA and CDR2 as FQGTGA. V lost 5 bases and J 8 bases, leaving 9 bases between the germline ends. The DNA of the CDR3 is TGTGCCAGCAGCGACGGCGCCGAAGCTTTCTTT. Its translation: CASSDGAEAFF.

The gene calls are TRBV18 and TRBJ1-2, with TRBD1 matching 7 bases. Germline lookup yields CDR1 KGHSH and CDR2 LQKENI. Trimming took 5 bases from V and 10 from J; bases not matched to a gene: 7. The CDR3 is 12 amino acids. As DNA, the CDR3 is TGTGCCAGCTCATCGCAGGGGGAGACCTACACCTTC. It specifies CASSSQGETYTF.

V usage is TRBV7-9 and J usage is TRBJ2-3, with D tentatively TRBD2 (5 bases). This CDR3 is 16 amino acids long. Germline V gene data show CDR1 as SEHNR and CDR2 as FQNEAQ (reference sequence). The ends were cut back, 5 bases at V and 1 base at J, with 16 bases in the middle. DNA of the CDR3: TGTGCCAGCAGCACCCCCAGCGGTTTTGGCACAGATACGCAGTATTTT. Amino acid sequence: CASSTPSGFGTDTQYF.